The 18 T cell receptor beta chains given below trace back to one sample, sequenced in a study of breast tumors, draining lymph nodes, adjacent tissues. TCRdb re-called the multiplex PCR reads with MiXCR, one entry per CDR3 protein. The sample has some 120,000 distinct CDR3 sequences, nearly 20% seen once. Axillary draining lymph nodes of breast cancer patients supplied the node samples. Sequencing input: axillary lymph node tissue. The receptors were sampled from a female donor with breast cancer. Some clones in this sample may be carry-over from other donors' samples.

This clonotype was counted a few times. The chain carries TRBV19 and TRBJ2-3, with D possibly matching TRBD2 (6 bases). The CDR3 sequence is 19 residues long. V was trimmed by 4 bases and J by 2 bases, leaving 25 bases between them. Germline assignment: CDR1 LNHDA and CDR2 SQIVND (reference sequence). CDR3 nucleotides: TGTGCCAGTAGTACAGATCCACGGGGTGCTAGCGAGAACACAGATACGCAGTATTTT. Translating it yields CASSTDPRGASENTDTQYF.

This clonotype was counted at least ten times. This sequence joins TRBV15 and TRBJ2-1; possibly TRBD2 for D (5 bases). The CDR3 spans 14 residues. Germline V CDR1 and CDR2: LNHNV, YYDKDF (reference sequence). Between the trimmed V and J ends, which lost 1 base and 9 bases, there was a span of 13 bases. The CDR3 region is CATSRAGSHREQFF. In DNA, the CDR3 is TGTGCCACCAGCAGAGCGGGGAGCCACCGTGAGCAGTTCTTC.

Ten or more counts support this clonotype. This rearrangement joins TRBV4-2 to TRBJ2-7; tentative D call: TRBD2 (6 bases). V gave up 0 bases and J gave up 6 bases, with 15 bases separating them. The CDR3 consists of 15 residues. Per the germline V gene, CDR1 is LGHNA and CDR2 is YNFKEQ. CDR3 residues: CASSQDAGLLAEQYF. The CDR3 nucleotides read TGTGCCAGCAGCCAAGACGCGGGACTCCTTGCCGAGCAGTACTTC.

Remarks on this clonotype: A much larger clone lies one base from this, so it may be a read error. The chain is built from TRBV5-1 and TRBJ2-5; D is unresolved. Germline V CDR1 and CDR2: SGHRS, YFSETQ. Trimming removed 5 bases from V and 3 bases from J, with 5 bases in between. The CDR3 has 11 residues. This CDR3 reads CASRDEETQYF. The CDR3 DNA reads as TGCGCCAGCAGGGACGAAGAGACCCAGTACTTC.

This clonotype was recorded at least ten times. V gene TRBV5-4 combines with J gene TRBJ2-3; 7 nucleotides align to TRBD1. The CDR3 loop spans 14 amino acids. Germline V lookup: CDR1 SGHNT, CDR2 YYREEE (reference sequence). Unmatched junction bases numbered 3, after V lost 0 bases and J lost 5 bases. CDR3 sequence reads: CASSLETGIDTQYF. For the CDR3, the DNA is TGTGCCAGCAGCTTGGAGACAGGGATAGATACGCAGTATTTT.

Details on this clonotype: A much larger clone sits a single nucleotide away, making a read error possible. The rearrangement links TRBV9 to TRBJ2-3; TRBD2 matches 10 bases. The CDR3 consists of 18 residues. CDR1 is SGDLS, CDR2 YYNGEE, per germline. CDR3 in DNA: TGTGCCAGCAGCGTAGAGGCTAGCGGGGGCGCTAGCACAGGTACGCAGTATTTT. It encodes CASSVEASGGASTGTQYF.

Concerning this clonotype: A much bigger clone sits one base away, suggesting this may be a read error. V is TRBV11-2 and J is TRBJ2-3, with a weak D call TRBD1 (5 bases). This CDR3 comprises 15 residues. Germline V gives CDR1 SGHAT, CDR2 FQNNGV. The chain's CDR3 is CASSEDPGGTGTQYF. In nucleotides, the CDR3 is TGTGCCAGCAGCGAGGACCCAGGTGGCACAGGTACGCAGTATTTT.

This clonotype showed up many times. The rearrangement joins TRBV6-1 to TRBJ2-7; the match to TRBD1 covers 7 bases. CDR1 and CDR2 (germline): MNHNS, SASEGT. The V gene end was trimmed by 5 bases and the J gene end by 0 bases; junction bases not matched to a gene: 4. The CDR3 is 14 residues long. CDR3 sequence reads: CASSKTGNSYEQYF. The CDR3, as DNA: TGTGCCAGCAGTAAGACAGGGAACTCCTACGAGCAGTACTTC.

Of note for this clonotype: This sequence may be a read error, since a much larger clone differs from it by one base. This sequence joins TRBV6-6 and TRBJ2-6; the match to TRBD2 covers 12 bases. The trim removed 2 bases at V and 1 base at J, leaving 3 bases unmatched. Germline assignment: CDR1 MNHNY and CDR2 SVGAGI (reference sequence). The CDR3 consists of 18 residues. CDR3 sequence (DNA): TGTGCCAGCAGTTACGCACTAGCGGGGGGTTCTGGGGCCAACGTCCTGACTTTC. It yields the protein CASSYALAGGSGANVLTF.

This clonotype was picked up many times. V usage is TRBV20-1 and J usage is TRBJ1-5; D is uncertain. The CDR3 runs to 12 residues. Trimming pared 6 bases from V and 4 bases from J, leaving 10 bases between. Germline CDR1 DFQATT, CDR2 SNEGSKA (reference sequence). The DNA for the CDR3 is TGCAGTGCCACGGACGGGAATCAGCCCCAGCATTTT. Translation: CSATDGNQPQHF.

This clonotype was recorded at least ten times. The chain links TRBV19 to TRBJ2-3; D gene unclear. This CDR3 is built from 12 residues. V was trimmed by 7 bases and J by 3 bases, leaving 8 bases between them. Germline V gene lookup returns CDR1 LNHDA and CDR2 SQIVND (reference sequence). CDR3 in DNA: TGTGCCAGTACTGCAGGTACAGATACGCAGTATTTT. Its translation: CASTAGTDTQYF.

The chain links TRBV19 to TRBJ2-4, with TRBD1 as a possible D gene (5 bases). The CDR3 contains 16 residues. Germline loops: CDR1 LNHDA, CDR2 SQIVND (reference sequence). Trimming took 6 bases from V and 1 from J, leaving 16 bases between them. In DNA form, the CDR3 reads TGTGCCAGTAGATCCACACGGTCAGGGGCCAAAAACATTCAGTACTTC. Translated, it gives CASRSTRSGAKNIQYF.

This clonotype was seen many times. The chain recombines TRBV12-3 or TRBV12-4 with TRBJ2-3; D is uncertain. The V end was cut by 2 bases, the J end by 0 bases, with 6 bases between. The CDR3 is 14 residues long. In DNA form, the CDR3 reads TGTGCCAGCAGTTTAACCGTTAGCACAGATACGCAGTATTTT. Translated: CASSLTVSTDTQYF.

Details on this clonotype: A much larger clone lies one base from this, so it may be a read error. The CDR3 DNA sequence: TGTACCAGCAGCTTAGGAGGTCTAGCGGGGCGCGGGGAGCAGTTCTTC. Encoded protein: CTSSLGGLAGRGEQFF. The gene calls are TRBV7-2 and TRBJ2-1, with 9 bases that match TRBD2. This CDR3 contains 16 residues. The trim removed 1 base at V and 10 bases at J, leaving 11 bases unmatched. Germline CDR1 and CDR2: SGHTA and FQGNSA.

This clonotype showed up many times. This chain joins TRBV20-1 and TRBJ2-1, with D possibly being TRBD1 (6 bases). Trimming shortened V by 5 bases and J by 6 bases, and 14 bases separated the two germline ends. The CDR3 spans 13 residues. CDR1 is DFQATT and CDR2 is SNEGSKA in the germline V gene (reference sequence). CDR3 bases: TGCAGTGCTCGTGGACAGATCCTCAATGAGCAGTTCTTC. It translates to CSARGQILNEQFF.

On this clonotype: Because the CDR3 is missing its conserved closing phenylalanine or tryptophan, this is likely a read error. The chain joins TRBV18 to TRBJ2-1, with TRBD1 as a possible D gene (6 bases). CDR1 KGHSH and CDR2 LQKENI come from the germline V gene. This CDR3 spans 14 amino acids. Trimming pared 0 bases from V and 4 bases from J, leaving 7 bases between. CDR3 in amino acids: CASSPPGQYNEQFS. The CDR3 DNA follows: TGTGCCAGCTCACCACCCGGACAGTACAATGAGCAGTTCTCC.

Comment on this clonotype: One base away lies a much larger clone, so this may be a sequencing read error. The genes are TRBV3-1 and TRBJ2-7, with D hard to call. Per germline, CDR1 LGHDT and CDR2 YNNKEL (reference sequence). The length of the CDR3 is 15 residues. The CDR3 DNA reads as TGTGCCAGCAGCCCCACTGACGGTGGACCGACCGAGCCGTACTTC. This codes for CASSPTDGGPTEPYF.

This clonotype was observed many times. The genes are TRBV7-2 and TRBJ2-1; weak D call: TRBD1 (7 bases). The germline V gene encodes CDR1 SGHTA and CDR2 FQGNSA. The length of the CDR3 is 14 residues. With 3 bases removed from V and 7 bases from J, the gap between germline ends came to 13 bases. CDR3 nucleotide sequence: TGTGCCAGCAGCTTTCAACAGGGGAGGAATGAGCAGTTCTTC. Protein: CASSFQQGRNEQFF.